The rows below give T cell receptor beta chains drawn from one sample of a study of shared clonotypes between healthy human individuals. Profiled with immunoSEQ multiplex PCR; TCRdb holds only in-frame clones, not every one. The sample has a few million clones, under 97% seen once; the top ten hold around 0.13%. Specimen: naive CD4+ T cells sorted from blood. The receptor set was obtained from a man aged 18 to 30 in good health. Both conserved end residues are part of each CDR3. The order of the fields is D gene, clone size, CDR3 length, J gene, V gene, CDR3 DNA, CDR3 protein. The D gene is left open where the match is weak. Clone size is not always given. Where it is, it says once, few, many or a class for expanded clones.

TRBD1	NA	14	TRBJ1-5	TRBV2	TGTGCCAGCAGTAGGGACAGGGGTAATCAGCCCCAGCATTTT	CASSRDRGNQPQHF
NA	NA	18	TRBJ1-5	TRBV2	TGTGCCAGCAGTGTCCTAAGCCCTGGGGGGGTAAGCAATCAGCCCCAGCATTTT	CASSVLSPGGVSNQPQHF
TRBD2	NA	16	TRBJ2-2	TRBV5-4	TGTGCCAGCAGCTTGGGACTAGCGGGTTTTTCCGGGGAGCTGTTTTTT	CASSLGLAGFSGELFF
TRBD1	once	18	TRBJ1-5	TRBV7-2	TGTGCCAGCAGCTTGCCGGGACAGGGGGTGAGGAGCAATCAGCCCCAGCATTTT	CASSLPGQGVRSNQPQHF
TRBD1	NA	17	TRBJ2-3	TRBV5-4	TGTGCCAGCAGCTTGGCTAGGCCAGGGGGTGGCACAGATACGCAGTATTTT	CASSLARPGGGTDTQYF
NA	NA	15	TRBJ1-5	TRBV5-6	TGTGCCAGCAGCTTGGGTACCTTTAGCAATCAGCCCCAGCATTTT	CASSLGTFSNQPQHF
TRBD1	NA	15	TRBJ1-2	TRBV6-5	TGTGCCAGCAGTACACCCGGACAGGCGTCCTATGGCTACACCTTC	CASSTPGQASYGYTF
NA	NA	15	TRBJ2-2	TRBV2	TGTGCCAGCAGTTCTGATAGCAGTTACACCGGGGAGCTGTTTTTT	CASSSDSSYTGELFF
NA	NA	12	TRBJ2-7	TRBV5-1	TGCGCCAGCAGCTTGGCTCAAGGCCCGCAGTACTTC	CASSLAQGPQYF
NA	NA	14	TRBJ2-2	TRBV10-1	TGCGCCAGCAGGGCCGGGCGGGACACCGGGGAGCTGTTTTTT	CASRAGRDTGELFF
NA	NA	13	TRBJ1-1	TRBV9	TGTGCCAGCAGCCCCAAAGAAAGGGGGGAAGCTTTCTTT	CASSPKERGEAFF
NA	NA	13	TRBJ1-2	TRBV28	TGTGCAACCTTAAGTCGGCAGAACTATGGCTACACCTTC	CATLSRQNYGYTF
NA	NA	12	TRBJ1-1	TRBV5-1	TGCGCCAGCAAAAACCTGAACACTGAAGCTTTCTTT	CASKNLNTEAFF
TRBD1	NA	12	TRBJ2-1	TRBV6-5	TGTGCCAGCAGTTCGACAGGGACTGAGCAGTTCTTC	CASSSTGTEQFF
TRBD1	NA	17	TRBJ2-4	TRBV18	TGTGCCAGCTCACCACTTACAGGGGCGCTAGCCAAAAACATTCAGTACTTC	CASSPLTGALAKNIQYF
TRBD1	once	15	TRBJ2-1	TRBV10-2	TGCGCCAGCAGTTCCGGGGACAGGCCGGCCGATGAGCAGTTCTTC	CASSSGDRPADEQFF
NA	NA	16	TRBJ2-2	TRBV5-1	TGCGCCAGCAGCTTAGGGACGGGAGCGAACACCGGGGAGCTGTTTTTT	CASSLGTGANTGELFF
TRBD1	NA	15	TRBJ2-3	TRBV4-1	TGCGCCAGCAGCCAGGAGGGACAGGGTCTTTATACGCAGTATTTT	CASSQEGQGLYTQYF
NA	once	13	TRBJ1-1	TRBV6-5	TGTGCCAGCCGCACAGAAATGAACACTGAAGCTTTCTTT	CASRTEMNTEAFF
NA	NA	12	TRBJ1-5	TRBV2	TGTGCCAGTAGAGGTAGCAATCAGCCCCAGCATTTT	CASRGSNQPQHF
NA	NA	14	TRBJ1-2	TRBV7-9	TGTGCCAGCAGCTTGAGCGGGGCCACGGATGGCTACACCTTC	CASSLSGATDGYTF
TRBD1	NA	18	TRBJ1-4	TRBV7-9	TGTGCCAGCAGCTTAGGAGTCGGGGAGGCAGGGGGGCACGAAAAACTGTTTTTT	CASSLGVGEAGGHEKLFF
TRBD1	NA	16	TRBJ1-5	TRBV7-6	TGTGCCAGCAGACAAGACAGGGGGCATGACAATCAGCCCCAGCATTTT	CASRQDRGHDNQPQHF
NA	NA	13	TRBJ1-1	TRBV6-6	TGTGCCAGCAGTTACCCGGGGAGAGACGAAGCTTTCTTT	CASSYPGRDEAFF
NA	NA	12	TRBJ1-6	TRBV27	TGTGCCAGCAGTTTTTATAATTCACCCCTCCACTTT	CASSFYNSPLHF